This T cell receptor beta chain was identified in a study of control samples from healthy donors and cancer patients. Some clones are missing from TCRdb's copy, which holds only in-frame ones; the method was immunoSEQ multiplex PCR. The data contain approximately 69,000 clones, more than 70% of them seen just once; the ten biggest clones take up around 5.5%. In germline, CDR1 is LNHDA, CDR2 SQIVND (reference sequence). Trimming took 5 bases from V and 4 from J, leaving 15 bases between them. This CDR3 comprises 15 residues. The chain employs TRBV19 and TRBJ2-1; D is uncertain. The sample taken for sequencing was PBMCs. The receptor was derived from a man in his fifties or sixties with colorectal cancer. DNA for the CDR3: TGTGCCAGTAGTCCCTTCAAAGGGCAGTACAATGAGCAGTTCTTC. It codes for CASSPFKGQYNEQFF.